Described below is a single T cell receptor (beta chain) sequence and its context. The data belong to a study of type 1 regulatory T cells. As for the study in general: An in vitro protocol generated T-allo10, a Tr1-enriched, alloantigen-specific CD4 T cell product.

Germline V lookup: CDR1 SGHTA, CDR2 FQGNSA. The ends were cut back, 5 bases at V and 4 bases at J, with 11 bases in the middle. The CDR3 length is 14 residues. MiXCR, applied by TCRdb to the reads, yields one record per CDR3 protein. The sample carries 90,000 to 100,000 distinct CDR3 sequences, 31% recorded once. The sample taken for sequencing was CD4+ T cells, either the whole sample or a sorted fraction (not recorded which). This chain connects TRBV7-2 to TRBJ1-4; D perhaps matches TRBD1 (6 bases). This TCR came from a human donor in good health. The CDR3 loop is CASSERQVNEKLFF. The CDR3 DNA is TGTGCCAGCAGCGAGAGACAGGTTAATGAAAAACTGTTTTTT.